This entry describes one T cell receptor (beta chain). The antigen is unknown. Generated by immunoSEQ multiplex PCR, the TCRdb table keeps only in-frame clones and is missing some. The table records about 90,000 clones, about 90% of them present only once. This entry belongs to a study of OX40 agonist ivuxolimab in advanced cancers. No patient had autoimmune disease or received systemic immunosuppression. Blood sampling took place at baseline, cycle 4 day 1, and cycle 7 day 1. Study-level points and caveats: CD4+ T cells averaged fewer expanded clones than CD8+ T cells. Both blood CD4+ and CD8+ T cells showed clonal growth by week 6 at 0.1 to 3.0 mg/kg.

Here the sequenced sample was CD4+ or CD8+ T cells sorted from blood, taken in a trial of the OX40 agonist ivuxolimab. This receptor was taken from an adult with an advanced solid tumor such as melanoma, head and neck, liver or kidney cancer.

CDR3: CASSPDESYEQYF. In DNA, the CDR3 is TGTGCCAGCAGTCCCGATGAGTCCTACGAGCAGTACTTC. V gene TRBV6-5 combines with J gene TRBJ2-7; D gene uncertain. The CDR3 runs 13 residues. Per the germline V gene, CDR1 is MNHEY and CDR2 is SVGAGI. V shed 5 bases and J shed 1 base, with 9 bases lying between them.